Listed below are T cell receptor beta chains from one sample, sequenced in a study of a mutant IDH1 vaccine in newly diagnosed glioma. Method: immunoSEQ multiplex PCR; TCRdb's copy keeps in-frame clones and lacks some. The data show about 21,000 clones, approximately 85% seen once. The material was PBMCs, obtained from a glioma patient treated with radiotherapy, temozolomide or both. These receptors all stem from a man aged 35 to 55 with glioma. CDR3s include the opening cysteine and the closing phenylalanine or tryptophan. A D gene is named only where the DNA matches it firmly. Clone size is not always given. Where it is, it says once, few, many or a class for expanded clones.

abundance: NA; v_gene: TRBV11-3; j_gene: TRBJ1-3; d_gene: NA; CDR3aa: CASSLHTATGNTIYF; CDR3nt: TGTGCCAGCAGCCTGCACACGGCAACTGGAAACACCATATATTTT
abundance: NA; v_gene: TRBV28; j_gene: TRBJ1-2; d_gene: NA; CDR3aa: CASSSGANYGYTF; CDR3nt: TGTGCCAGCAGCTCGGGGGCTAACTATGGCTACACCTTC
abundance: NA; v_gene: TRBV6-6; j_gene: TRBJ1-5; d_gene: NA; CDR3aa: CASTPFPRANQPQHF; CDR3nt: TGTGCCAGCACCCCCTTTCCCAGGGCCAATCAGCCCCAGCATTTT
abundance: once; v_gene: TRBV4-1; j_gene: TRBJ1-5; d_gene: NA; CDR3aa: CASSQERNAGQPQHF; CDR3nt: TGCGCCAGCAGCCAAGAAAGGAATGCTGGGCAGCCCCAGCATTTT
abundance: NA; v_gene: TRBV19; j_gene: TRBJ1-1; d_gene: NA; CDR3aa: CASSSLPGVNTEAFF; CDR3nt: TGTGCCAGTAGTAGTCTACCAGGGGTGAACACTGAAGCTTTCTTT
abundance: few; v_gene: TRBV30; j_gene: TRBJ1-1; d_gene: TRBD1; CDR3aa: CAWRRGRTEAFF; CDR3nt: TGTGCCTGGAGAAGGGGGCGAACTGAAGCTTTCTTT
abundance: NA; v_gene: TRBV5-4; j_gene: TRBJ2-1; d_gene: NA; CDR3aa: CASSLGPARHNEQFF; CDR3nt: TGTGCCAGCAGCTTGGGACCCGCCCGGCACAATGAGCAGTTCTTC
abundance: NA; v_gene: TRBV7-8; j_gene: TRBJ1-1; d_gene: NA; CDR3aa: CASSLVGPGTEAFF; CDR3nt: TGTGCCAGCAGCTTAGTGGGGCCTGGGACTGAAGCTTTCTTT
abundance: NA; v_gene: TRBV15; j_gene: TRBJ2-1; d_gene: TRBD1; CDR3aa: CATSIALGQTSYNEQFF; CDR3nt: TGTGCCACCAGCATAGCGTTGGGACAGACTTCCTACAATGAGCAGTTCTTC
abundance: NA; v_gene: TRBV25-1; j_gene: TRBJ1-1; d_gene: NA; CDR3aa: CASSESERRTSSEAFF; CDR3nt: TGTGCCAGCAGTGAATCCGAACGGCGGACGTCGAGTGAAGCTTTCTTT
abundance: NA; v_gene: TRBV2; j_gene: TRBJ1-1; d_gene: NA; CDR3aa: CASTFVDEAFF; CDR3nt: TGTGCCAGCACCTTTGTAGATGAAGCTTTCTTT
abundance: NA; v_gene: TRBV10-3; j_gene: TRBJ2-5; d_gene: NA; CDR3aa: CAIRHDQGTQETQYF; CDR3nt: TGTGCCATCAGACATGACCAGGGAACCCAAGAGACCCAGTACTTC
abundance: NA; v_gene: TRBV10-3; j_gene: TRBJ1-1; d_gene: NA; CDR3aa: CAISNLNTEAFF; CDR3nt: TGTGCCATCAGTAACTTGAACACTGAAGCTTTCTTT
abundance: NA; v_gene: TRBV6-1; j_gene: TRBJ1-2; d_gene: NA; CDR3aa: CASSESPGNYGYTF; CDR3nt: TGTGCCAGCAGTGAATCCCCGGGGAACTATGGCTACACCTTC
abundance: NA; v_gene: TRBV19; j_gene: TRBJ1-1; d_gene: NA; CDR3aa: CASSIGGTPNTEAFF; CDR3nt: TGTGCCAGTAGTATCGGCGGGACTCCGAACACTGAAGCTTTCTTT
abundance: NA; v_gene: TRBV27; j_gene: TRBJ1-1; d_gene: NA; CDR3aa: CASKAFLNTEAFF; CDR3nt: TGTGCCAGCAAAGCCTTCTTGAACACTGAAGCTTTCTTT
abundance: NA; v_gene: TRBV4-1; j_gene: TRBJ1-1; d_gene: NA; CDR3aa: CASSRTQNTEAFF; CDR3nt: TGCGCCAGCAGTCGGACCCAAAACACTGAAGCTTTCTTT
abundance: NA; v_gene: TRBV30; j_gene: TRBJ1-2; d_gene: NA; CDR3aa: CAWSSSIGGYTF; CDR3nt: TGTGCCTGGAGTTCCTCAATCGGGGGCTACACCTTC
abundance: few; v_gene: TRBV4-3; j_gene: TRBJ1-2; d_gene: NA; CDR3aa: CASSQDEKGRYGYTF; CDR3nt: TGCGCCAGCAGCCAAGATGAGAAGGGAAGGTATGGCTACACCTTC
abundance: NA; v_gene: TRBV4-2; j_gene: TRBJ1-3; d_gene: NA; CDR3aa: CASSLGISRGLDTIYF; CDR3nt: TGTGCCAGCAGCCTGGGGATCTCCAGGGGCCTCGACACCATATATTTT
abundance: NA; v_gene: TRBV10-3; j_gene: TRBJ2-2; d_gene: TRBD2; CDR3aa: CAISESRTSYNTGELFF; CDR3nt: TGTGCCATCAGTGAGTCGAGGACTAGCTACAACACCGGGGAGCTGTTTTTT
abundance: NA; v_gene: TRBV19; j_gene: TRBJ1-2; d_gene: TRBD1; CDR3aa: CATARQGHGTGGYTF; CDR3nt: TGTGCCACCGCACGACAGGGGCACGGCACCGGCGGCTACACCTTC
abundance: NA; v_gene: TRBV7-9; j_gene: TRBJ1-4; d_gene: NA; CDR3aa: CASSLASTGPEKLFF; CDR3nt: TGTGCCAGCAGCTTAGCTAGTACAGGGCCTGAAAAACTGTTTTTT
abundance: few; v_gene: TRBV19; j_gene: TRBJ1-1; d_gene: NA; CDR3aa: CASSIVRGEEAFF; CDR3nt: TGTGCCAGTAGTATTGTGAGGGGAGAGGAGGCTTTCTTT
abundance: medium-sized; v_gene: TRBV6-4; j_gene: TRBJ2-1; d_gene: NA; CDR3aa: CASSVNREGVDEQFF; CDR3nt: TGTGCCAGCAGTGTCAATAGGGAAGGGGTCGATGAGCAGTTCTTC
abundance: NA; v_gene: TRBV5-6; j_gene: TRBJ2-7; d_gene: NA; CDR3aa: CASSLGLSEQYF; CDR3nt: TGTGCCAGCAGCTTGGGCCTGAGCGAGCAGTACTTC
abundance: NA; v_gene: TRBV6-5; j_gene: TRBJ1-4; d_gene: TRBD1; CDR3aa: CASRQGMANEKLFF; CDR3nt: TGTGCCAGCAGACAGGGGATGGCTAATGAAAAACTGTTTTTT
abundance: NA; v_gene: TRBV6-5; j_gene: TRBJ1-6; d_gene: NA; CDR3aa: CASSVGEGIYSPLHF; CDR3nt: TGTGCCAGCAGCGTTGGAGAAGGGATCTACTCACCCCTCCACTTT
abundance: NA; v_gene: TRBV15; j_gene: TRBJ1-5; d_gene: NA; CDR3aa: CATSRASEGPQHF; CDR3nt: TGTGCCACCAGCAGAGCCTCCGAGGGGCCCCAGCATTTT
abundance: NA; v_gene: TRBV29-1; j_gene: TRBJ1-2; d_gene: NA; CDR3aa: CSADPGERFTF; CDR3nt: TGCAGTGCCGATCCAGGGGAGAGATTCACCTTC
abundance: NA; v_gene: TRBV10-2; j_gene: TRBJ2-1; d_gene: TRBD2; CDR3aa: CASRLAGGLSEQFF; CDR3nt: TGCGCCAGCAGGTTAGCGGGAGGGCTTAGTGAGCAGTTCTTC
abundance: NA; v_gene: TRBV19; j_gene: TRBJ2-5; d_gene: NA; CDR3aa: CASSIGIQETQYF; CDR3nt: TGTGCCAGTAGTATAGGTATCCAAGAGACCCAGTACTTC
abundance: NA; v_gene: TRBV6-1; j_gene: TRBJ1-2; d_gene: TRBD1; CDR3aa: CASSEARQGPYGYTF; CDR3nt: TGTGCCAGCAGTGAAGCGAGACAGGGACCCTATGGCTACACCTTC
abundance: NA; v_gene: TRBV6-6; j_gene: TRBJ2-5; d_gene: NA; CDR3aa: CASSYPPAGLQETQYF; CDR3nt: TGTGCCAGCAGTTACCCCCCCGCGGGCTTACAAGAGACCCAGTACTTC
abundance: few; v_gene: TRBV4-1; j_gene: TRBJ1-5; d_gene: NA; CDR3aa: CASSPAEGPQHF; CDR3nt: TGCGCCAGCAGCCCCGCGGAAGGGCCCCAGCATTTT
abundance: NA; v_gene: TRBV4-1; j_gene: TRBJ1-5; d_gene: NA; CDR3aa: CASSQVRGNQPQHF; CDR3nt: TGCGCCAGCAGCCAAGTGAGGGGTAATCAGCCCCAGCATTTT
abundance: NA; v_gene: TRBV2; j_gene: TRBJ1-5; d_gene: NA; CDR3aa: CASSLGELQPQHF; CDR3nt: TGTGCCAGCAGTTTGGGGGAGTTGCAGCCCCAGCATTTT
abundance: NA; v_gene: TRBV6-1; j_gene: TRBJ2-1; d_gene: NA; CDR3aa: CASSEKSTVGDEQFF; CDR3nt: TGTGCCAGCAGTGAAAAGTCGACAGTGGGGGATGAGCAGTTCTTC
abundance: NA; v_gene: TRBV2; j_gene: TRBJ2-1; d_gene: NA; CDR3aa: CASRAPDYYNEQFF; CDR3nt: TGTGCCAGCAGGGCCCCCGACTACTACAATGAGCAGTTCTTC
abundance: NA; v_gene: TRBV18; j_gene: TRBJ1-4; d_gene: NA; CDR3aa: CASSTSGERGEKLFF; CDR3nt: TGTGCCAGCTCAACCTCAGGGGAACGAGGAGAAAAACTGTTTTTT
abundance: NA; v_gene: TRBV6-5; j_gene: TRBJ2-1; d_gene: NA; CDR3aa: CASSPYWRTLNEQFF; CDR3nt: TGTGCCAGCAGTCCCTATTGGAGGACCCTCAATGAGCAGTTCTTC
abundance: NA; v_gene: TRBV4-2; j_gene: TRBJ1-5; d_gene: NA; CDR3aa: CASSQDPGAASGGSNQPQHF; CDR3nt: TGTGCCAGCAGCCAAGATCCAGGGGCCGCCAGTGGCGGGAGTAATCAGCCCCAGCATTTT
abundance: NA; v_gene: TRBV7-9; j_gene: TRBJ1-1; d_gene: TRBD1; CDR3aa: CASSRGQGPPEAFF; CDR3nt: TGTGCCAGCAGCCGAGGACAGGGTCCCCCTGAAGCTTTCTTT
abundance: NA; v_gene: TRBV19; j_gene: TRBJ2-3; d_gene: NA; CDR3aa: CASSRTGGSTDTQYF; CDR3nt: TGTGCCAGTAGTCGGACGGGCGGTAGCACAGATACGCAGTATTTT
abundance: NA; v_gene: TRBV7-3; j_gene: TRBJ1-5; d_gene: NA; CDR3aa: CASSLTRDQPQHF; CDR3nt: TGTGCCAGCAGCTTAACCAGGGATCAGCCCCAGCATTTT
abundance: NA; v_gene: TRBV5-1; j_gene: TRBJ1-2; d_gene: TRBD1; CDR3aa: CASSFAGTGNNYGYTF; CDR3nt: TGCGCCAGCAGCTTCGCCGGGACAGGGAACAACTATGGCTACACCTTC
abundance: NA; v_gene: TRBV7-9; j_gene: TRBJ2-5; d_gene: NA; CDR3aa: CASSLETDQETQYF; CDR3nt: TGTGCCAGCAGCTTAGAGACTGACCAAGAGACCCAGTACTTC
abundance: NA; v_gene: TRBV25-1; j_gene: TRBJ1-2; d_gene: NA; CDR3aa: CASKQGKGYTF; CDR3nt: TGTGCCAGCAAACAGGGTAAAGGCTACACCTTC
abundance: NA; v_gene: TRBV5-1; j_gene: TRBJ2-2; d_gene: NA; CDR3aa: CASSLAPPNTGELFF; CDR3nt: TGCGCCAGCAGCTTGGCACCGCCGAACACCGGGGAGCTGTTTTTT
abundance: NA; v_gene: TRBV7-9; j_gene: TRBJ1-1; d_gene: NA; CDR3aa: CASSLVAGAGTEAFF; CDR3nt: TGTGCCAGCAGCTTAGTAGCGGGGGCAGGCACTGAAGCTTTCTTT
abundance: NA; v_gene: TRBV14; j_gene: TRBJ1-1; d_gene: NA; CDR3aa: CASSQGRLNTEAFF; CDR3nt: TGTGCCAGCAGCCAAGGCAGACTGAACACTGAAGCTTTCTTT
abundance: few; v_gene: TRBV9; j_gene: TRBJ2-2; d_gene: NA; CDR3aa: CASSVDWGLITGELFF; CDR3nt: TGTGCCAGCAGCGTAGATTGGGGCTTGATCACCGGGGAGCTGTTTTTT
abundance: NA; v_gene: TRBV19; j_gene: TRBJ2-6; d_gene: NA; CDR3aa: CASGVTGANVLTF; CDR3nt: TGTGCCAGTGGGGTCACTGGGGCCAACGTCCTGACTTTC
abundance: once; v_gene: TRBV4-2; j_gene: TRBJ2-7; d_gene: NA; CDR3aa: CASSRGDGPYEQYF; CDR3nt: TGTGCCAGCAGCCGTGGGGACGGCCCCTACGAGCAGTACTTC
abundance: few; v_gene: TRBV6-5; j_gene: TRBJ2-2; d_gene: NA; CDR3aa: CASSYSGHLNTGELFF; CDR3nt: TGTGCCAGCAGTTACTCGGGACATCTGAACACCGGGGAGCTGTTTTTT